A selection of T cell receptor beta chains follows, all from one sample in a study of response to subunit inactivated influenza vaccine. A single record per CDR3 protein comes from TCRdb applying MiXCR to the RT-PCR reads. The repertoire consists of 550,000 to 800,000 distinct CDR3 sequences, with more than 15% occurring once and the leading ten covering 11%. This material consisted of PBMCs from blood, taken 11 to 12 days after vaccination. The receptors come from a man aged 50 to 59 who received an inactivated influenza vaccine. Both conserved end residues are part of each CDR3. Fields, in order: D gene, clone size, CDR3 length, J gene, V gene, CDR3 DNA, CDR3 protein. D genes are given only for firm matches. Not every row has a clone size; where given, it reads once, few, many or a size class.

D gene: NA
clone size: NA
CDR3 length: 14
J gene: TRBJ1-4
V gene: TRBV20-1
CDR3 DNA: TGCAGTGCAACTCCGCCGGTTGTGGGTGAAAAACTGTTTTTT
CDR3 protein: CSATPPVVGEKLFF

D gene: TRBD2
clone size: few
CDR3 length: 15
J gene: TRBJ2-3
V gene: TRBV5-1
CDR3 DNA: TGCGCCAGCAGCACTACCGGGGGGGCGTCAGATACGCAGTATTTT
CDR3 protein: CASSTTGGASDTQYF

D gene: NA
clone size: few
CDR3 length: 16
J gene: TRBJ2-2
V gene: TRBV10-3
CDR3 DNA: TGTGCCATCAGTGAGTCTGGGTTTCAGAACACCGGGGAGCTGTTTTTT
CDR3 protein: CAISESGFQNTGELFF

D gene: TRBD2
clone size: few
CDR3 length: 14
J gene: TRBJ2-5
V gene: TRBV10-3
CDR3 DNA: TGTGCCATCAGACCTACTAGCGGGGTGCCCCTCCAGTACTTC
CDR3 protein: CAIRPTSGVPLQYF

D gene: NA
clone size: few
CDR3 length: 12
J gene: TRBJ2-7
V gene: TRBV2
CDR3 DNA: TGTGCCAGCAGTGATCCAGGTCGCGAGCAGTACTTC
CDR3 protein: CASSDPGREQYF

D gene: NA
clone size: few
CDR3 length: 13
J gene: TRBJ2-2
V gene: TRBV4-1
CDR3 DNA: TGCGCCAGCAGCCAACTTGGCACCGGGGAGCTGTTTTTT
CDR3 protein: CASSQLGTGELFF

D gene: NA
clone size: few
CDR3 length: 14
J gene: TRBJ2-1
V gene: TRBV30
CDR3 DNA: TGTGCCTGTAAAAGGTCGGGAGCGGGCAATGAGCAGTTCTTC
CDR3 protein: CACKRSGAGNEQFF

D gene: NA
clone size: few
CDR3 length: 14
J gene: TRBJ2-2
V gene: TRBV20-1
CDR3 DNA: TGCAGTGGAGCTCGGGACAGCGGGACCGGGGAGCTGTTTTTT
CDR3 protein: CSGARDSGTGELFF

D gene: NA
clone size: NA
CDR3 length: 18
J gene: TRBJ2-5
V gene: TRBV7-8
CDR3 DNA: TGTGCCAGCAGCTTAGCTCGAGCTCCATTTGCCCGAGAAGAGACCCAGTACTTC
CDR3 protein: CASSLARAPFAREETQYF

D gene: NA
clone size: NA
CDR3 length: 14
J gene: TRBJ1-1
V gene: TRBV4-1
CDR3 DNA: TGCGCCAGCAGCCCTGGGACATTTCCCACTGAAGCTTTCTTT
CDR3 protein: CASSPGTFPTEAFF